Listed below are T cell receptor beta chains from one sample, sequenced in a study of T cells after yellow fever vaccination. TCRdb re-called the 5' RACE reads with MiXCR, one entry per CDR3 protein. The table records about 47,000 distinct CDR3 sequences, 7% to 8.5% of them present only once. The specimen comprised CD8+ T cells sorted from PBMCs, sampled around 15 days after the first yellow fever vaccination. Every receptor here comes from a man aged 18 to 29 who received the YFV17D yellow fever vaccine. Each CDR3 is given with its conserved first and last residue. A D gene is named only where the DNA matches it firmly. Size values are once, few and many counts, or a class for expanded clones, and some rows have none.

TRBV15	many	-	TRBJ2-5	CATSRDLGVETQYF	TGTGCCACCAGCAGAGACCTGGGGGTGGAGACCCAGTACTTC
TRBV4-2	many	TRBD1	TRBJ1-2	CASSQVGTGDNYGYTF	TGTGCCAGCAGCCAGGTCGGGACAGGCGATAACTATGGCTACACCTTC
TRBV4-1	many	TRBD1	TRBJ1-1	CASKLYTGGNTEAFF	TGCGCCAGCAAACTATATACAGGGGGAAACACTGAAGCTTTCTTT
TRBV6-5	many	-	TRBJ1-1	CASSYSVTIADEAFF	TGTGCCAGCAGTTACTCAGTTACAATCGCCGATGAAGCTTTCTTT
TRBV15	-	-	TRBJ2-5	CATSRSPPGTFRQETQYF	TGTGCCACCAGCAGATCTCCCCCAGGGACTTTCCGCCAAGAGACCCAGTACTTC
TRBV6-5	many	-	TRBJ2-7	CASSYHPPTLSSYEQYF	TGTGCCAGCAGTTATCATCCACCGACCCTGAGCTCCTACGAGCAGTACTTC
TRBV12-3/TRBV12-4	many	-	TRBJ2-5	CASSPEGEQETQYF	TGTGCCAGCAGCCCCGAGGGGGAACAAGAGACCCAGTACTTC
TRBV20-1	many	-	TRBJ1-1	CSAREWTFRSEAFF	TGCAGTGCTAGAGAGTGGACCTTCCGGTCCGAAGCTTTCTTT
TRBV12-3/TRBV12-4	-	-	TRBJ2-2	CASRPAGPYQPNTGELFF	TGTGCCAGCAGGCCTGCGGGGCCGTACCAACCGAACACCGGGGAGCTGTTTTTT
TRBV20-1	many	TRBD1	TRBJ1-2	CSARPDRVGYTF	TGCAGTGCACGCCCCGACAGGGTTGGCTACACCTTC
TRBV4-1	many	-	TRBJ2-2	CASSQPGIVATGELFF	TGCGCCAGCAGCCAACCTGGTATTGTAGCCACCGGGGAGCTGTTTTTT
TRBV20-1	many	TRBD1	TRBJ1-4	CSARGTATNEKLFF	TGCAGTGCTAGGGGGACAGCAACTAATGAAAAACTGTTTTTT
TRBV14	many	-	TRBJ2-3	CASSQDYGRGRTDTQYF	TGTGCCAGCAGCCAAGATTATGGGCGGGGCCGCACAGATACGCAGTATTTT
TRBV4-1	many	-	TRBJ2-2	CASTPRSSTGELFF	TGCGCCAGCACCCCGAGGTCGAGCACCGGGGAGCTGTTTTTT
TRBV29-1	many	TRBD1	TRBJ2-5	CSVRDREVTQYF	TGCAGCGTACGGGACAGGGAGGTGACCCAGTACTTC
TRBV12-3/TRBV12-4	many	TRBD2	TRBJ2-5	CASSLGTSSKETQYF	TGTGCCAGCAGTTTGGGGACTAGTTCGAAAGAGACCCAGTACTTC
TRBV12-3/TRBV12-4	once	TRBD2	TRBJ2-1	CASSSSPLAGSNNEQFF	TGTGCCAGCAGTTCGAGTCCACTAGCGGGGAGTAACAATGAGCAGTTCTTC
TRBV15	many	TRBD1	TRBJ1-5	CATSSGQGGQPQHF	TGTGCCACCAGCAGCGGACAGGGCGGTCAGCCCCAGCATTTT
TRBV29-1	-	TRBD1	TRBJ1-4	CSVGGFGQGGEKLFF	TGCAGCGTTGGTGGATTCGGACAGGGAGGCGAAAAACTGTTTTTT
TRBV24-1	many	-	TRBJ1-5	CATSPGWNQPQHF	TGTGCCACCAGTCCAGGTTGGAATCAGCCCCAGCATTTT
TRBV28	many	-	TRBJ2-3	CASSRYRSDTQYF	TGTGCCAGCAGCCGATACAGGTCAGATACGCAGTATTTT
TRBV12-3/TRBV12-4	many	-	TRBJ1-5	CASSFSTGDSNQPQHF	TGTGCCAGCAGTTTCTCGACAGGCGATAGCAATCAGCCCCAGCATTTT
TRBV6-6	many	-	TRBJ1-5	CASSQRTEGNQPQHF	TGTGCCAGCAGTCAACGGACTGAGGGCAATCAGCCCCAGCATTTT
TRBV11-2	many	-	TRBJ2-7	CASSFKGKRYEQYF	TGTGCCAGCAGCTTCAAGGGGAAGAGGTACGAGCAGTACTTC
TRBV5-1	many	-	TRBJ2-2	CASSSLYGNTGELFF	TGCGCCAGCAGCTCTCTTTATGGGAACACCGGGGAGCTGTTTTTT
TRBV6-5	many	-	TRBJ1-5	CASSYPAGGGSNQPQHF	TGTGCCAGCAGTTACCCCGCTGGGGGAGGTAGCAATCAGCCCCAGCATTTT
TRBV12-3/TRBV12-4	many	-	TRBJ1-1	CASSSTDANTEAFF	TGTGCCAGCAGTTCTACAGATGCAAACACTGAAGCTTTCTTT
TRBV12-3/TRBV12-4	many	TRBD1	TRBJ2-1	CASRDRGLRF	TGTGCCAGCCGGGACAGGGGCCTCAGGTTC
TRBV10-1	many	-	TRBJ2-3	CANSASGTDTQYF	TGCGCCAACAGTGCAAGCGGCACAGATACGCAGTATTTT
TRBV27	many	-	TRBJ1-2	CASSFGRDYGYTF	TGTGCCAGCAGTTTCGGCCGGGACTATGGCTACACCTTC
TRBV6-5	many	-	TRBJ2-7	CASSYSEAGWQYF	TGTGCCAGCAGTTACTCGGAGGCAGGGTGGCAGTACTTC
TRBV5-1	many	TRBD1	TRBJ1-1	CASSFGQGWTEAFF	TGCGCCAGCAGCTTCGGACAGGGATGGACTGAAGCTTTCTTT
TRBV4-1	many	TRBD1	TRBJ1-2	CASSPTGYGYTF	TGCGCCAGCAGTCCGACAGGGTACGGCTACACCTTC
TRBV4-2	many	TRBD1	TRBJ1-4	CASSQDPGQGAEKLFF	TGTGCCAGCAGCCAAGACCCCGGACAGGGGGCTGAAAAACTGTTTTTT
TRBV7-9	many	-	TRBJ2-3	CASSLEVGLTQYF	TGTGCCAGCAGCTTAGAGGTGGGACTGACGCAGTATTTT
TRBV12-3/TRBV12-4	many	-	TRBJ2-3	CASSPAGTQYF	TGTGCCAGCAGTCCGGCGGGAACGCAGTATTTT
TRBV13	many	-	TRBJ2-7	CASSFRGASYEQYF	TGTGCCAGCAGCTTTAGAGGAGCCTCCTACGAGCAGTACTTC
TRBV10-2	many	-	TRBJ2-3	CASSGSISTDTQYF	TGCGCCAGCAGTGGTAGCATTAGCACAGATACGCAGTATTTT
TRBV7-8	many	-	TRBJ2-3	CASSLWEGGDSTDTQYF	TGTGCCAGCAGCTTATGGGAGGGGGGGGACAGCACAGATACGCAGTATTTT
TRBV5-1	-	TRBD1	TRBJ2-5	CASSDPTGAVEETQYF	TGCGCCAGCAGCGACCCAACAGGGGCGGTAGAAGAGACCCAGTACTTC
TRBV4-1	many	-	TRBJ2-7	CASSQHSGTSYEQYF	TGCGCCAGCAGCCAGCACTCCGGGACCTCCTACGAGCAGTACTTC
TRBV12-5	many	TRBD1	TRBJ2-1	CASGITGTGPYNEQFF	TGTGCTAGTGGTATTACCGGGACAGGGCCCTACAATGAGCAGTTCTTC
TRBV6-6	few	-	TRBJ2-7	CAISGTLSYEQYF	TGTGCCATCTCCGGGACGTTGTCCTACGAGCAGTACTTC
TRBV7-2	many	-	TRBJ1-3	CASSPVFSGNTIYF	TGTGCCAGCAGTCCGGTATTCTCTGGAAACACCATATATTTT
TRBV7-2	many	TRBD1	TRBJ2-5	CASSLGGATGVQETQYF	TGTGCCAGCAGCTTAGGTGGGGCCACAGGGGTCCAAGAGACCCAGTACTTC
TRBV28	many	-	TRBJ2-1	CASSLRSGLGNEQFF	TGTGCCAGCAGTTTAAGAAGTGGGTTGGGGAATGAGCAGTTCTTC
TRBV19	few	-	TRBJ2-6	CASRGSLGANVLTF	TGTGCCAGTCGGGGGAGTCTTGGGGCCAACGTCCTGACTTTC
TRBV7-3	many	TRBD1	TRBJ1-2	CASSPSGQWDYGYTF	TGTGCCAGCAGCCCCTCGGGACAGTGGGACTATGGCTACACCTTC
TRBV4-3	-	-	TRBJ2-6	CASSQGDTSSGANVLTF	TGCGCCAGCAGCCAAGGAGACACCTCCTCTGGGGCCAACGTCCTGACTTTC